This T cell receptor beta chain appears in the sequencing data of a study of cytomegalovirus exposure and HLA in healthy donors (dated by TCRdb to 2015 to 2018). At the level of the whole study: An earlier analysis of approximately 600 of the donors reported 276 Gb of sequence data and some 120 million unique TCR beta sequences from 150 million to 200 million T cells. To predict cytomegalovirus infection status, the study brought together high-throughput TCR immunosequencing, statistical association of individual TCRs with disease status, and machine learning. Rather than drawing on any new phenotypic data, the later analysis identified candidate immune exposures from TCR beta sequences and the way those sequences occurred across donors. The genetic ancestry cluster associated with self-reported Caucasian donors included roughly four fifths of the 300 to 400 genotyped donors. Every repertoire in the discovery cohort had been generated on one and the same sequencing platform. The study aimed to test whether cataloging public T cell receptors could reveal signatures of past pathogen exposure. An early release covering 500 to 750 HLA-typed donors comprised about 320 gigabases of sequencing data and 85 million to 100 million unique TCR sequences. Among 350 to 400 genotyped donors of the cohort, an average of about 240,000 unique TCR beta nucleotide sequences were sequenced per donor, around 20% of them non-productive. The number of typed donors differed by locus: about 620-640 for A, B, C, DRB1 and DQB1; some 500 for DQA1; 606 for DPA1; and some 430 for DPB1. Both class I and class II loci were covered by HLA typing, at four-digit resolution. Donor age, sex, ethnicity and CMV serostatus were collected together with the repertoire data. Because of strong linkage in the cohort, roughly five DR-DQ haplotypes were treated as single units for association and clustering. An earlier analysis of 587 of the donors applied high-throughput TCR beta sequencing to assess whether each TCR beta V gene segment acted as functional or pseudogenic. A later genetic analysis used genome-wide SNP genotypes for about 60% of the roughly 700 donors, treating that subset as a discovery cohort. In a later analysis, previously published TCR beta repertoires from more than 500 donors were re-analyzed and high-resolution HLA genotyping was added so that TCR occurrence patterns could be studied. The study profiled the T cell repertoires of 500 to 800 subjects by immunosequencing and related them to cytomegalovirus serostatus. A separate validation cohort of 100 to 150 different subjects was used in addition to the roughly 640-subject first cohort. Broader findings and caveats from the paper: According to a later analysis, most CMV-associated TCR beta chains appeared to be HLA-restricted, and the HLA associations seemed to be driven largely by CMV exposure. The only immune exposure information available for the cohort was CMV serostatus. While some public TCRs were present in many individuals, most TCR sequences turned up only very rarely across donors. Presence/absence analyses assumed roughly uniform sequencing depth across donors, an assumption that may not hold. The earlier analysis of approximately 540 of the donors excluded roughly 17 rarely observed V segments, including chromosome 9 orphons, because counts were too low. A further reported finding was that TCR beta sequences accurately predicted the HLA-A and HLA-B alleles for most subjects in the first cohort. Strong co-occurrence of HLA alleles, especially DR and DQ, made assigning TCR associations to individual alleles difficult. In the study, approximately 150 TCR beta chains were listed as associated with cytomegalovirus. The authors suggested that the approach could potentially be generalized to other disease states and immunological phenotypes. Compared with the 666-donor mean, donors in an Asian-associated ancestry cluster had fewer N-insertions in productive TCRs, according to a later genetic analysis. Specific HLA alleles were associated with 16,951 TCR beta sequences at a false discovery rate of 0.05 in a later analysis. The classifier was reported to diagnose cytomegalovirus status with high specificity and sensitivity in both the original and validation cohorts. Because HLA typing was unavailable for some donors at each locus, only the typed subset was used in association tests. The cohort was sequenced for TCR beta chains only, and without alpha or paired-chain data the features that could be detected were limited. Several of the top co-occurrence clusters appeared to be linked to parvovirus B19, influenza, CMV and Epstein-Barr virus, according to a later analysis. A later genetic analysis associated a missense DCLRE1C variant with V-gene and J-gene trimming of TCR beta chains, and an independent cohort replicated the association. In a later analysis, HLA-associated TCR beta chains were found to be more clonally expanded and to have lower generation probabilities than equally common non-associated chains. Linkage disequilibrium might explain the correlated functional status among segregating V segments, but an unknown experimental factor could not be ruled out. The sequencing pipeline was judged likely to have produced a cluster of highly shared sequence variants as a technical artifact. The 87-base-pair reads could not distinguish some IMGT-functional V segments, including TRBV6-2 and TRBV6-3, so those segments were excluded. In an earlier analysis of several hundred of the donors, most TCR beta V segments were observed in productive rearrangements about 87% or about 30% of the time, broadly matching IMGT annotations. In vitro tests confirmed that a few of the cytomegalovirus-associated TCR beta chains recognize cytomegalovirus antigens. In a later analysis, the rate of TCR association differed among HLA loci, with DRB1 alleles having the most associated TCRs and HLA-C alleles having the fewest.

CDR1 and CDR2 are read off the germline V gene as SQVTM and ANQGSEA. Cut back by 3 bases and 6 bases, the V and J ends lie 15 bases apart. From the cysteine up to the phenylalanine, the CDR3 has a length of 14 residues. Only the CDR3 portion is preserved as DNA: 42 bases, with reading frame beginning at the first base. On this clone itself: The antigen it binds to is not known. Base quality data are lacking; no much larger clone is found one base away.

The cohort comprised under 700 healthy bone marrow donors. At the time of sampling, all cohort members were nominally healthy, though unrecorded immune exposures were likely present. The donor tested CMV seropositive, placing the donor among the roughly 270 seropositive members of the cohort. Every donor gave a peripheral blood sample, and the peripheral blood mononuclear cells from that sample were used for TCR beta sequencing. The Qiagen DNeasy Blood Extraction Kit was used to extract genomic DNA from the blood cell samples. Receptor amplification or capture employed the immunoSEQ multiplex PCR assay. The multiplex PCR relied on a mix of 60 forward primers for TCR Vbeta segments and 13 reverse primers for TCR Jbeta segments. Amplification of the CDR3 region of rearranged TCR beta genes was performed with a multiplex PCR assay on genomic DNA. The Illumina HiSeq System was used to sequence the amplified TCR beta libraries as 87-base-pair reads. In the authors' own workflow: A later analysis counted about 80 million unique TCR beta chains across the 550 to 800 repertoires, and some 11 million of these chains were shared by at least two donors. A nearest-neighbor algorithm error-corrected the raw reads and collapsed the reads into unique sequences, merging closely related sequences to remove PCR and sequencing errors. To assign V, D and J gene segments, CDR3 sequences were aligned to IMGT reference sequences. Each retained sequence needed at least a six-nucleotide match to both a V gene segment and a J gene segment. Rearrangements were called productive when the CDR3 lacked stop codons and stayed in frame with V and J; all others were non-productive. CDR3 was defined by IMGT convention, running from the second conserved V-encoded cysteine to the conserved J-encoded phenylalanine. In an earlier analysis of around 640 of the donors, sequences lacking an unambiguous match to a single V gene segment were excluded. An earlier analysis of several hundred of the donors called V segments functional above 56.7% productive rearrangements and segregating when the between-donor standard deviation exceeded 5%. A statistical classification framework was developed to diagnose cytomegalovirus status using the catalog of TCR beta chain sequences. In a later analysis, TCR nucleotide sequences were compared against IMGT/GENE-DB human TR gene sequences so that V and J genes could be assigned. A later analysis assigned CDR3 sequences and most-parsimonious VDJ recombination scenarios with the TCRdist pipeline. A later analysis defined each TCR beta chain by its CDR3 amino acid sequence plus V-gene family, and excluded reads lacking a unique V-gene family. In a later analysis, 450 to 600 highly shared, low-generation-probability nucleotide sequences were removed to address suspected cross-contamination and a sequencing artifact. In a later analysis, a clonal expansion index for each public chain was calculated from normalized within-repertoire ranks of inferred template counts. In a later analysis, generation probabilities were computed using a VDJ recombination model fitted to out-of-frame rearrangements, and the results were checked against IGoR. In a later analysis, hypergeometric tests were used to score TCR-TCR, TCR-HLA and TCR-CMV co-occurrence, with a repertoire-size bias correction applied to TCR pairs. A later analysis estimated false discovery rates by permuting HLA or CMV assignments 20 times. In a later analysis, co-occurring TCRs were grouped using DBSCAN, with TCRdist sequence similarity added in when clustering inside HLA-allele-positive subsets. Repertoires with fewer than 30,000 or more than 120,000 public chains, plus five repertoires with anomalous nucleotide sharing, were excluded from co-occurrence clustering. The table comes from immuneACCESS by way of TCRdb, which keeps in-frame sequences with V and J called. Part of the clones is missing from these tables; in studies checked, under half for an unresolved V gene and the rest for unknown reasons. V and J calls and clone size are given by that table; D and trimming were obtained from the DNA. This sample has approximately 190,000 clones in its table, and about 80% of those were observed once. The ten largest make up roughly 3.1% of the sample.

This receptor was taken from a man aged 40-49 years in good health and CMV-seropositive. The V gene is TRBV29-1 and the J gene is TRBJ2-1, and TRBD2 may be the D gene, going by 7 matching bases. Sequences were obtained from PBMCs. CDR3 loop: CSVELGGLINEQFF. The bases are TGCAGCGTTGAGCTCGGGGGGCTTATCAATGAGCAGTTCTTC.